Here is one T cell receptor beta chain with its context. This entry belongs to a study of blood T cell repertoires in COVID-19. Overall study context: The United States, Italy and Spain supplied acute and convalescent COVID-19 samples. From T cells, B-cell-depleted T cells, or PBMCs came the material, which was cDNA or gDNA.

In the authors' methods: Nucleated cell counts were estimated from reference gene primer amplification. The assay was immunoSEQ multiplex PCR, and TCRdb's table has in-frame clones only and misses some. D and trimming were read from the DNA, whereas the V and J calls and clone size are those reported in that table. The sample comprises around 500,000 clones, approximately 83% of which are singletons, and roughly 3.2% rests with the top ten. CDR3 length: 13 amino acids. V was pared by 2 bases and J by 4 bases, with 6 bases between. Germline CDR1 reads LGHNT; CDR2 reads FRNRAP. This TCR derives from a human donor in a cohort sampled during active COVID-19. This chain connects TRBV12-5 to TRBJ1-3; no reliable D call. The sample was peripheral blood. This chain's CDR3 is CASGLTGGNTIYF. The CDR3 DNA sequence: TGTGCTAGTGGTTTGACGGGAGGAAACACCATATATTTT.